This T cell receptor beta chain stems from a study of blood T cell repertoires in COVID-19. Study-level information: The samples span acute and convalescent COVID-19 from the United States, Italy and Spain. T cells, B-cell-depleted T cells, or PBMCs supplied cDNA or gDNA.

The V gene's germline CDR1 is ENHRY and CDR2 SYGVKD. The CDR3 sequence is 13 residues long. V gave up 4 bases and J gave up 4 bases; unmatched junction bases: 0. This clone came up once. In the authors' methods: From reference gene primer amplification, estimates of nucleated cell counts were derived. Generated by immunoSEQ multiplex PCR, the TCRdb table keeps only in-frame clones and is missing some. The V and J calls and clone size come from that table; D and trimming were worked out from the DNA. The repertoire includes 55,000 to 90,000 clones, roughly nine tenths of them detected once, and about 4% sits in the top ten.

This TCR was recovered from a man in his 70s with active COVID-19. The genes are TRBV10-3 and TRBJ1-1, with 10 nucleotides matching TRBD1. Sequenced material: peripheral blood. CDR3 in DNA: TGTGCCATCAGTGGGACAGGGGGCACTGAAGCTTTCTTT. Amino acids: CAISGTGGTEAFF.